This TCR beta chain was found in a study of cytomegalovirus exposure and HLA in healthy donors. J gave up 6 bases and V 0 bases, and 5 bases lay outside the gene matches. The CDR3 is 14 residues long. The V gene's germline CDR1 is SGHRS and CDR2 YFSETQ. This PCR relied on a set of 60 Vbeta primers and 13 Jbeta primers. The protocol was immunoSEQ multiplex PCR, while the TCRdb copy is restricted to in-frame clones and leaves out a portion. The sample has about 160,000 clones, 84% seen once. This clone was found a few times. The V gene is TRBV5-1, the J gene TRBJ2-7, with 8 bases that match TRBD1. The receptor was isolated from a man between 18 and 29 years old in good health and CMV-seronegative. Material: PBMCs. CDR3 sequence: CASSLVQGAAEQYF. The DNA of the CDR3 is TGCGCCAGCAGCTTGGTCCAGGGGGCGGCCGAGCAGTACTTC.